The 18 T cell receptor beta chains presented below share a single source sample, sequenced in a study of blood T cell repertoires in COVID-19. Clones were sequenced by immunoSEQ multiplex PCR, and TCRdb holds only the in-frame ones, with some missing. This sample has 260,000 or so clones, with about four fifths found just once. Input material: peripheral blood. These TCRs come from an elderly woman with COVID-19, enrolled during active disease.

The chain employs TRBV2 and TRBJ2-7, with D unresolved. Germline CDR1 reads SNHLY; CDR2 reads FYNNEI. This CDR3 region has 14 residues. The germline V and J ends were trimmed by 4 bases and 0 bases, with 10 bases remaining between them. CDR3 in DNA: TGTGCCAGCAGTGCAGGTTCCACCTCCTACGAGCAGTACTTC. Protein product: CASSAGSTSYEQYF.

The chain is built from TRBV10-2 and TRBJ2-7, with 8 bases lining up with TRBD1. The trim removed 7 bases at V and 4 bases at J, leaving 9 bases unmatched. The germline V gene has CDR1 WSHSY and CDR2 SAAADI. There are 14 residues in the CDR3. In DNA, the CDR3 is TGCGCCAGCAATATACAGGGGGAGAGATACGAGCAGTACTTC. Its protein product is CASNIQGERYEQYF.

This clone was seen only once. V gene TRBV11-3 combines with J gene TRBJ2-3; TRBD1 matches at 8 bases. CDR3 length: 14 residues. Losses at the gene ends were 5 bases for V and 4 bases for J; bases not matched to a gene: 5. From germline, CDR1 is SGHNT and CDR2 YENEEA. DNA for the CDR3: TGTGCCAGCAGCCCCCGGACAGGGCCAGATACGCAGTATTTT. It specifies CASSPRTGPDTQYF.

The table lists this clone with a count of one. Other DNA sequences of this sample code for an identical CDR3. V is TRBV5-1 and J is TRBJ1-3, with D possibly being TRBD1 (6 bases). Germline-derived CDR1 and CDR2 are SGHRS and YFSETQ. Trimming took 0 bases from V and 2 from J, leaving 6 bases between them. CDR3 size: 14 residues. CDR3 nucleotide sequence: TGCGCCAGCAGCTTGGACAGGGCTGGAAACACCATATATTTT. Translating gives CASSLDRAGNTIYF.

J is TRBJ2-1 and V is TRBV7-8; TRBD1 is a possible D gene (5 bases). Germline loops: CDR1 SGHVS, CDR2 FQNEAQ. Deletions cut 5 bases from V and 0 bases from J, with 17 bases between. This CDR3 comprises 17 residues. The CDR3 DNA follows: TGTGCCAGCAGCCCCAGACAGCTCAGTCCCTCCTACAATGAGCAGTTCTTC. Encoded protein: CASSPRQLSPSYNEQFF.

The chain employs TRBV19 and TRBJ2-2; a weak D match, TRBD1 (5 bases). From germline, CDR1 is LNHDA and CDR2 SQIVND (reference sequence). CDR3 size: 15 residues. Trimming pared 3 bases from V and 3 bases from J, leaving 11 bases between. The CDR3 coding sequence is TGTGCCAGTAGTATTAGCAGGGCGGACACCGGGGAGCTGTTTTTT. It codes for CASSISRADTGELFF.

This clone is a singleton in its sample. The chain has TRBV24-1 and TRBJ1-2; D is ambiguous. There are 11 residues in the CDR3. The ends were cut back, 3 bases at V and 12 bases at J, with 10 bases in the middle. The germline gives CDR1 KGHDR, CDR2 SFDVKD. Written as DNA, the CDR3 is TGTGCCACCAGTGATCTTAGGGAGGACACCTTC. This sequence encodes CATSDLREDTF.

The chain carries TRBV5-1 and TRBJ2-1, with 10 bases aligning to TRBD2. The CDR3 is 15 amino acids. Germline CDR1 reads SGHRS; CDR2 reads YFSETQ. J gave up 7 bases and V 4 bases, and 8 bases lay outside the gene matches. The CDR3 sequence: CASSIRSGRTNEQFF. CDR3 nucleotide sequence: TGCGCCAGCAGCATCCGTAGCGGGAGGACTAATGAGCAGTTCTTC.

The chain couples TRBV7-2 to TRBJ2-5, with D tentatively TRBD2 (7 bases). The CDR3 length is 15 residues. Germline lookup yields CDR1 SGHTA and CDR2 FQGNSA. V lost 1 base and J 5 bases, leaving 14 bases between the germline ends. The CDR3 DNA reads TGTGCCAGCAGCTTAGGGGGGGCGCGGGAGGAGACCCAGTACTTC. Its protein product is CASSLGGAREETQYF.

The chain recombines TRBV5-1 with TRBJ2-3; 13 nucleotides line up with TRBD2. CDR3 length: 16 residues. Germline assignment: CDR1 SGHRS and CDR2 YFSETQ. The V segment lost 4 bases and the J segment 3 bases; nucleotides outside the gene matches: 5. In DNA, the CDR3 is TGCGCCAGCAGCCTAGGACTAGCGGGGGTTACAGATACGCAGTATTTT. This gives the protein CASSLGLAGVTDTQYF. The full variable domain, rest sourced from reference TRBV5-1 and TRBJ2-3, is KAGVTQTPRYLIKTRGQQVTLSCSPISGHRSVSWYQQTPGQGLQFLFEYFSETQRNKGNFPGRFSGRQFSNSRSEMNVSTLELGDSALYLCASSLGLAGVTDTQYFGPGTRLTVL.

This clone was picked up one time. The chain links TRBV2 to TRBJ2-3; TRBD2 aligns across 12 bases. The CDR3 is 16 amino acids. The J segment lost 6 bases and the V segment lost 6 bases, leaving 10 bases of the junction unmatched. Germline loops: CDR1 SNHLY, CDR2 FYNNEI. Written as DNA, the CDR3 is TGTGCCAGCAGGCCGACTAGCGGGAGTCACGGGGATACGCAGTATTTT. It encodes CASRPTSGSHGDTQYF.

J is TRBJ2-7 and V is TRBV7-2, with TRBD1 identical over 11 bases. This CDR3 has 14 residues. The ends lost 6 bases at V and 7 bases at J; junction bases unmatched: 8. CDR1 SGHTA and CDR2 FQGNSA come from the germline V gene. The CDR3, as DNA: TGTGCCAGCAGGCGTGGACAGGGGGCGAGGGAGCAGTACTTC. Its protein is CASRRGQGAREQYF.

This chain connects TRBV4-2 to TRBJ1-4, with D possibly being TRBD1 (5 bases). Trimming cost V 1 base and J 8 bases, with 17 bases left between them. Germline loops: CDR1 LGHNA, CDR2 YNFKEQ. This CDR3 spans 16 amino acids. The DNA for the CDR3 is TGTGCCAGCAGCCAAGTTGGAGGGGACTCGAAGGAAAAACTGTTTTTT. Translated, it gives CASSQVGGDSKEKLFF.

This chain connects TRBV12-3 or TRBV12-4 to TRBJ2-4, with TRBD2 as a possible D gene (5 bases). CDR3 size: 13 residues. V was cut by 3 bases and J by 6 bases, with 9 bases left in between. DNA for the CDR3: TGTGCCAGCAGTTTCGGGATGACAAACATTCAGTACTTC. As protein: CASSFGMTNIQYF.

V usage is TRBV3-1 (or the pseudogene TRBV3-2) and J usage is TRBJ2-1; 7 nucleotides line up with TRBD2. The V segment lost 1 base and the J segment 12 bases; nucleotides outside the gene matches: 15. The CDR3 runs to 16 residues. CDR1 is LGHDT, CDR2 YNNKEL, per germline (reference sequence). CDR3 sequence reads: CASSQVLLGGSQVQFF. In nucleotides, the CDR3 is TGTGCCAGCAGCCAAGTCCTTTTGGGGGGGTCACAAGTGCAGTTCTTC.

The V gene is TRBV7-9, the J gene TRBJ2-5; D gene ambiguous. The CDR3 is 11 amino acids. The V and J ends lost 5 bases and 5 bases respectively, with 6 bases between them. Germline CDR1 and CDR2: SEHNR and FQNEAQ (reference sequence). The CDR3 DNA reads as TGTGCCAGCAGCCCTAGTGAGACCCAGTACTTC. Translation: CASSPSETQYF. Based on the CDR3 plus reference TRBV7-9 and TRBJ2-5, the full variable domain is DTGVSQNPRHKITKRGQNVTFRCDPISEHNRLYWYRQTLGQGPEFLTYFQNEAQLEKSRLLSDRFSAERPKGSFSTLEIQRTEQGDSAMYLCASSPSETQYFGPGTRLLVL.

This chain uses TRBV4-1 with TRBJ1-2, with D perhaps TRBD1 (5 bases). CDR3 size: 15 residues. V lost 1 base and J 7 bases, leaving 16 bases between the germline ends. Germline V lookup: CDR1 MGHRA, CDR2 YSYEKL. DNA for the CDR3: TGCGCCAGCAGCCAAGGGCTAACCGGGACTCGTGGCTACACCTTC. Protein sequence: CASSQGLTGTRGYTF.

This chain connects TRBV9 to TRBJ2-1, with 8 bases lining up with TRBD2. CDR3 length equals 16 residues. Germline V lookup: CDR1 SGDLS, CDR2 YYNGEE. The V gene end was trimmed by 4 bases and the J gene end by 5 bases; junction bases not matched to a gene: 11. CDR3 residues: CASSKRAGERNNEQFF. CDR3 DNA sequence: TGTGCCAGCAGCAAGCGAGCGGGAGAGAGGAACAATGAGCAGTTCTTC.